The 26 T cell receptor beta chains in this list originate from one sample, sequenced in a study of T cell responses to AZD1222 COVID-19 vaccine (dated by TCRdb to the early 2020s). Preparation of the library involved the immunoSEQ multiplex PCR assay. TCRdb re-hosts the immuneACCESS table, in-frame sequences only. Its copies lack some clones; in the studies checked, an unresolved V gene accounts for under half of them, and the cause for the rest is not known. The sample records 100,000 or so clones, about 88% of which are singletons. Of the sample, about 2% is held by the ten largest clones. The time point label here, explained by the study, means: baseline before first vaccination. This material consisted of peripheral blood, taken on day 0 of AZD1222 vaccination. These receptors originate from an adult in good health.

The CDR3 DNA sequence: TGTGCCAGCAGTGAGTGGACAGGGGTCACACTGGGCCCTTATAATTCACCCCTCCACTTT. Encoded protein: CASSEWTGVTLGPYNSPLHF. J is TRBJ1-6 and V is TRBV2; 9 nucleotides agree with TRBD1. The V segment lost 3 bases and the J segment 4 bases; nucleotides outside the gene matches: 16. The germline V gene encodes CDR1 SNHLY and CDR2 FYNNEI. This CDR3 has 20 residues.

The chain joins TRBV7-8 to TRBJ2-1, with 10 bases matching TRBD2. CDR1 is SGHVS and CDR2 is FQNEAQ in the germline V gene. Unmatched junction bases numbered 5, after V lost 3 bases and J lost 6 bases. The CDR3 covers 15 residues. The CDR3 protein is CASSFGLAGVNEQFF. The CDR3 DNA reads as TGTGCCAGCAGCTTTGGTCTAGCGGGAGTCAATGAGCAGTTCTTC.

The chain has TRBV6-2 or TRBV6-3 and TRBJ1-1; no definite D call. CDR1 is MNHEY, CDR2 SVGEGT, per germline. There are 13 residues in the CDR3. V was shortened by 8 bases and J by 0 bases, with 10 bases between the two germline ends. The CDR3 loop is CASGSPLNTEAFF. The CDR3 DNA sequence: TGTGCCAGCGGTTCCCCCTTGAACACTGAAGCTTTCTTT.

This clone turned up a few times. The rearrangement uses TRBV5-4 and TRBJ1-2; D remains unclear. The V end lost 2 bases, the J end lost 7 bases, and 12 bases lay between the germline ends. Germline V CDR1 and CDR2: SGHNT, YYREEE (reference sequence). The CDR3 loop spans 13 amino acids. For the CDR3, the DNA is TGTGCCAGCAGCTTCAAGGCGACTGGTGGCTACACCTTC. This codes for CASSFKATGGYTF.

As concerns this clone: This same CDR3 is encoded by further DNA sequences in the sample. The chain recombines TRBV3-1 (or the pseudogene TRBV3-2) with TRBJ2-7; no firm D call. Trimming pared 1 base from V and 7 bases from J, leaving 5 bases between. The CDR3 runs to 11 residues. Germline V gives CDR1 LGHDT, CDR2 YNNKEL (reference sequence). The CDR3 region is CASSQGGEQYF. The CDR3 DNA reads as TGTGCCAGCAGCCAAGGTGGGGAGCAGTACTTC.

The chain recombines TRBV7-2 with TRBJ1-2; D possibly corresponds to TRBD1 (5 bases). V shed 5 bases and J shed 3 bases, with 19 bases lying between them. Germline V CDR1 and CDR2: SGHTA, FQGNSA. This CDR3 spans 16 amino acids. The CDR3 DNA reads TGTGCCAGCAGCCCAAGCCGGGGCAGGGAGTACTATGGCTACACCTTC. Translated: CASSPSRGREYYGYTF. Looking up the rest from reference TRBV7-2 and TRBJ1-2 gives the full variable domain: GAGVSQSPSNKVTEKGKDVELRCDPISGHTALYWYRQSLGQGLEFLIYFQGNSAPDKSGLPSDRFSAERTGGSVSTLTIQRTQQEDSAVYLCASSPSRGREYYGYTFGSGTRLTVV.

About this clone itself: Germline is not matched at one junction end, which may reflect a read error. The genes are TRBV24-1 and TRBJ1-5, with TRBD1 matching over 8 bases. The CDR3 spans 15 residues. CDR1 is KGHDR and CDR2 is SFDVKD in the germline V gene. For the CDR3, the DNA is TGTGCCACCAGAGATTCGGACAGGGACGACGGGCCCCAGCATTTT. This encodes CATRDSDRDDGPQHF.

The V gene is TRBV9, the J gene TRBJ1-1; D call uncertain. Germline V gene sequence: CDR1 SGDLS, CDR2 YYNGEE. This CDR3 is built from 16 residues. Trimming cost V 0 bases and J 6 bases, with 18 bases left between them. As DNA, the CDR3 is TGTGCCAGCAGCGTAGTTGATTCCTTCCTGGATCCTGAAGCTTTCTTT. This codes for CASSVVDSFLDPEAFF.

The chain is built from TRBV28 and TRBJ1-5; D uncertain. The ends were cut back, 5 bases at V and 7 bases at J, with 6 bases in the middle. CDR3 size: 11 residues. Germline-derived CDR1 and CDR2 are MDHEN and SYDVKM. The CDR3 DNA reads TGTGCCAGCAGTATAGAACAGCCCCAGCATTTT. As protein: CASSIEQPQHF.

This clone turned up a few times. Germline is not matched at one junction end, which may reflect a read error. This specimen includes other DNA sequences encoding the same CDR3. DNA of the CDR3: TGTGCCAGCTCTCCACGGGCGGCCCTAACTGGAGGGAACACTGAAGCTTTCTTT. It encodes CASSPRAALTGGNTEAFF. The chain links TRBV18 to TRBJ1-1; no clear D gene. Germline values: CDR1 KGHSH, CDR2 LQKENI. This CDR3 contains 18 residues.

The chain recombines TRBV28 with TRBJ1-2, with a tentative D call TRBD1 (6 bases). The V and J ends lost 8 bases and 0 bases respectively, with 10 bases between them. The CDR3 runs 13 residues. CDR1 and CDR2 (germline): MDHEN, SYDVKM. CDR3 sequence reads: CASVDSSNYGYTF. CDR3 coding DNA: TGTGCCAGCGTGGACAGTTCTAACTATGGCTACACCTTC.

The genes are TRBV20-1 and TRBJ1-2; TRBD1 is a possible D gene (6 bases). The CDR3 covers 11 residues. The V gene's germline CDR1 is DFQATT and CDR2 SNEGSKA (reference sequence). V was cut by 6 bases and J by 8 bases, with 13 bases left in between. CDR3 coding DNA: TGCAGTGCCTTACTAACAGGGGGCTACACCTTC. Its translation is CSALLTGGYTF.

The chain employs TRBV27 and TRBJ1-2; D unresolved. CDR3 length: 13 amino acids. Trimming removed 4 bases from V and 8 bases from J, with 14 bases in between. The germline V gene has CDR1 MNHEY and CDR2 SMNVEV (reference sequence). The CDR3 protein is CASSSARNGGYTF. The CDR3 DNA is TGTGCCAGCAGTTCGGCCCGCAATGGGGGCTACACCTTC.

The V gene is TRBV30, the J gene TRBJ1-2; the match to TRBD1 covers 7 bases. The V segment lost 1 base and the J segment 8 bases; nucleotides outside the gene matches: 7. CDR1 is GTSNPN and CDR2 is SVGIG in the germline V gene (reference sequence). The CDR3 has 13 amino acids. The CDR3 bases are TGTGCCTGGAGTGACGGAGGGGGCTGGGGCTACACCTTC. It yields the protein CAWSDGGGWGYTF.

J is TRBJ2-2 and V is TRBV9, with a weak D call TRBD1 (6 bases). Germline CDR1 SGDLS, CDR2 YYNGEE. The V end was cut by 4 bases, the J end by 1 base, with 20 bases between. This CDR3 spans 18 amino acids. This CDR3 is CASSPHLLDSLNTGELFF. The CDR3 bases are TGTGCCAGCAGCCCCCATTTGTTGGACAGTTTGAACACCGGGGAGCTGTTTTTT.

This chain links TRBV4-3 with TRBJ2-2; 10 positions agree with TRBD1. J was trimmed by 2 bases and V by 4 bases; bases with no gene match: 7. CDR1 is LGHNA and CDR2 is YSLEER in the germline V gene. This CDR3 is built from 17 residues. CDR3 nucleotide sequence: TGCGCCAGCAGCCTGGGACAGGGGATTTTTAACACCGGGGAGCTGTTTTTT. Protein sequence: CASSLGQGIFNTGELFF.

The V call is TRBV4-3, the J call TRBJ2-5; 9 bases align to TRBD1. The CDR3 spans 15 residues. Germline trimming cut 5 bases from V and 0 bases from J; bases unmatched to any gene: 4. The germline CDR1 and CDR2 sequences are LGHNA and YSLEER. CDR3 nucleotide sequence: TGCGCCAGCAGCGCGGGACAGGGCCACCAAGAGACCCAGTACTTC. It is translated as CASSAGQGHQETQYF.

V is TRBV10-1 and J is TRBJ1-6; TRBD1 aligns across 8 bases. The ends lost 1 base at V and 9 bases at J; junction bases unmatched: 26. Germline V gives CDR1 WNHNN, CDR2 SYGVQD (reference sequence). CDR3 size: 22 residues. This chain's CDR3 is CASSEFVLRTGFYIVFGSPLHF. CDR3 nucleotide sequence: TGCGCCAGCAGTGAGTTTGTTTTAAGGACAGGGTTCTATATCGTATTTGGTTCACCCCTCCACTTT.

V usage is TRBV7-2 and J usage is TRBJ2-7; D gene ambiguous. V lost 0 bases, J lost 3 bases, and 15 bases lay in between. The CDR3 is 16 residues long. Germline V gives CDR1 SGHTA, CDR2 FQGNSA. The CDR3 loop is CASSLAQYTLDYEQYF. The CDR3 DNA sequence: TGTGCCAGCAGCTTAGCGCAGTACACCCTCGACTACGAGCAGTACTTC.

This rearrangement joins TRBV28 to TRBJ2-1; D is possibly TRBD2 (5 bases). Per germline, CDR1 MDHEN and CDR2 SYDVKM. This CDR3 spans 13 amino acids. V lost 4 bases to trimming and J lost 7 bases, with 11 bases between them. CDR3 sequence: CASSYSEINEQFF. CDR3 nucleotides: TGTGCCAGCAGTTATAGCGAGATAAATGAGCAGTTCTTC.

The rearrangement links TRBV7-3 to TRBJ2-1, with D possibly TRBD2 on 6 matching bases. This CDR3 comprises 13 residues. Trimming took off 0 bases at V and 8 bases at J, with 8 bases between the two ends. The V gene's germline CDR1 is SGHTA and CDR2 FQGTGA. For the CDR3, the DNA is TGTGCCAGCAGCTTAACTGGAGGGCATGAGCAGTTCTTC. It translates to CASSLTGGHEQFF.

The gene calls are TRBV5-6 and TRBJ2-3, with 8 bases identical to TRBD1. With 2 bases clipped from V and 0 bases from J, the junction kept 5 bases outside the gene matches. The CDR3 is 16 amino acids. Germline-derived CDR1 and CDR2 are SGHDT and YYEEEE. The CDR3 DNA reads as TGTGCCAGCAGCTTTGACAGGGGTACTAGCACAGATACGCAGTATTTT. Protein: CASSFDRGTSTDTQYF.

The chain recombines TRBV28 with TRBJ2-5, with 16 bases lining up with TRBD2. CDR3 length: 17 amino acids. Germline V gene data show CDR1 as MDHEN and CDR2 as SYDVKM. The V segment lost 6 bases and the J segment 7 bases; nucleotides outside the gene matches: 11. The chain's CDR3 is CASSHGTSGRVSGTQYF. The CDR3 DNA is TGTGCCAGCAGCCATGGGACTAGCGGGAGGGTATCAGGGACCCAGTACTTC.

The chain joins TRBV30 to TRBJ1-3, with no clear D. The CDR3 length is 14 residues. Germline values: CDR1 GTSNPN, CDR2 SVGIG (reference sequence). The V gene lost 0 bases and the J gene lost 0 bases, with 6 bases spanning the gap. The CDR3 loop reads CAWSVGISGNTIYF. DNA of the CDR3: TGTGCCTGGAGTGTAGGCATCTCTGGAAACACCATATATTTT.

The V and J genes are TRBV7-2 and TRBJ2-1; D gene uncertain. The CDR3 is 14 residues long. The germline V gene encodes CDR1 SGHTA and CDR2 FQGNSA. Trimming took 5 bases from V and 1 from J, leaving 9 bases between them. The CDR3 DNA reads TGTGCCAGCAGCCCCCCCCCTTCCTACAATGAGCAGTTCTTC. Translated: CASSPPPSYNEQFF. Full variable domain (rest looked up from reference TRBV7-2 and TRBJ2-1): GAGVSQSPSNKVTEKGKDVELRCDPISGHTALYWYRQSLGQGLEFLIYFQGNSAPDKSGLPSDRFSAERTGGSVSTLTIQRTQQEDSAVYLCASSPPPSYNEQFFGPGTRLTVL.

For the CDR3, the DNA is TGTGCCAGCAGCCCTAAGAGGGACAGGGCGAACACTGAAGCTTTCTTT. Translation: CASSPKRDRANTEAFF. The chain has TRBV9 and TRBJ1-1; 9 nucleotides line up with TRBD1. The CDR3 has 16 residues. Germline V gives CDR1 SGDLS, CDR2 YYNGEE. J lost 1 base, V lost 4 bases, and 8 bases had no gene match.